One sample yielded the 4 T cell receptor beta chains listed below, sequenced in a study of shared clonotypes between healthy human individuals. This table comes from immunoSEQ multiplex PCR, and its TCRdb copy is limited to in-frame clones, with some not included. The table includes roughly 640,000 clones, around 97% detected once. The material sequenced was naive CD4+ T cells sorted from blood. Described subset: CD45RA+ positively selected. The receptor source for this set is a young woman in good health.

The CDR3 DNA reads as TGTGCCACCTACAGGGCTAGCACAGATACGCAGTATTTT. This sequence encodes CATYRASTDTQYF. This chain joins TRBV10-3 and TRBJ2-3; D is perhaps TRBD1 (6 bases). V lost 10 bases to trimming and J lost 0 bases, with 11 bases between them. The CDR3 extends over 13 amino acids. Germline V gives CDR1 ENHRY, CDR2 SYGVKD.

On this clone itself: Other DNA sequences in the sample encode the same CDR3. The gene calls are TRBV5-1 and TRBJ2-7; D unresolved. Germline V gene lookup returns CDR1 SGHRS and CDR2 YFSETQ. The length of the CDR3 is 13 residues. Trimming removed 0 bases from V and 3 bases from J, with 7 bases in between. CDR3 coding DNA: TGCGCCAGCAGCTTGGGTACGGTCTACGAGCAGTACTTC. It encodes CASSLGTVYEQYF.

This clone turned up a few times. This chain links TRBV18 with TRBJ2-2; D is uncertain. This CDR3 comprises 11 residues. The germline CDR1 and CDR2 sequences are KGHSH and LQKENI. Trimming shortened V by 7 bases and J by 3 bases, and 3 bases separated the two germline ends. CDR3 region: CASLYTGELFF. CDR3 sequence (DNA): TGTGCCAGCTTATACACCGGGGAGCTGTTTTTT.

The V call is TRBV2, the J call TRBJ1-4, with D possibly TRBD1 on 6 matching bases. The CDR3 totals 15 residues. Germline V gene data show CDR1 as SNHLY and CDR2 as FYNNEI. The germline V and J ends were trimmed by 4 bases and 7 bases, with 16 bases remaining between them. The CDR3 bases are TGTGCCAGCAGTGGGGAGAGCAGGGGAGGTGAAAAACTGTTTTTT. The encoded protein is CASSGESRGGEKLFF.